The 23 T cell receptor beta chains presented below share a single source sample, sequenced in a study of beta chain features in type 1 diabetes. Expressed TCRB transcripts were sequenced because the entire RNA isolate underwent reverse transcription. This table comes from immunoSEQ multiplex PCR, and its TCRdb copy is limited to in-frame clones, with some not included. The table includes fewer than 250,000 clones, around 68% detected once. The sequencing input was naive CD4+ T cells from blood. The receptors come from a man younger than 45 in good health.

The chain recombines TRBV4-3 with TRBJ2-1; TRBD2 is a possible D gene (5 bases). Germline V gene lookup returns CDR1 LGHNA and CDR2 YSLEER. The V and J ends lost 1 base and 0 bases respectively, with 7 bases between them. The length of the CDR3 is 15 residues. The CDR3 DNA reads TGCGCCAGCAGCCAAGCGGGGAGCTCCTACAATGAGCAGTTCTTC. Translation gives CASSQAGSSYNEQFF.

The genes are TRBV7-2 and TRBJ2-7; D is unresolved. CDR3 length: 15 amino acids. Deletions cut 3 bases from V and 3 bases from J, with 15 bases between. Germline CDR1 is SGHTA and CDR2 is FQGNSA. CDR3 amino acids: CASSFPPAGDYEQYF. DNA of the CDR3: TGTGCCAGCAGCTTTCCCCCGGCAGGCGACTACGAGCAGTACTTC.

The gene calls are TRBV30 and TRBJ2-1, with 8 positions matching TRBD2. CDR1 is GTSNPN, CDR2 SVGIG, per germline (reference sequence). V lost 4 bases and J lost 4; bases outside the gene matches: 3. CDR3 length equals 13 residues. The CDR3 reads CAWTSGWYNEQFF. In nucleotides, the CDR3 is TGTGCCTGGACTAGCGGGTGGTACAATGAGCAGTTCTTC.

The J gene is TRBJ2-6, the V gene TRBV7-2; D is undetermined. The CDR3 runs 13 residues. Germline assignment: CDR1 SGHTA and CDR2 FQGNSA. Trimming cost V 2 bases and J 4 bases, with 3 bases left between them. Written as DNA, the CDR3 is TGTGCCAGCAGCTTAAAGGGGGCCAACGTCCTGACTTTC. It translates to CASSLKGANVLTF.

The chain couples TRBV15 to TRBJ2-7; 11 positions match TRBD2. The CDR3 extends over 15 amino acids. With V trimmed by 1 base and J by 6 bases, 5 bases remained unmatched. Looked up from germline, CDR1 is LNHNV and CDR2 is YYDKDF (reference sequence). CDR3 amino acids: CATSRALAGGGEQYF. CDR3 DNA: TGTGCCACCAGCAGAGCGCTAGCGGGGGGTGGCGAGCAGTACTTC.

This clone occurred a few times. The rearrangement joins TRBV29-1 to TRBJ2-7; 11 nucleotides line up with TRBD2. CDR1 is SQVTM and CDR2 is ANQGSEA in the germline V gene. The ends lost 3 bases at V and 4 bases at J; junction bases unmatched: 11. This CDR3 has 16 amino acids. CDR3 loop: CSVEKGLAGGPYEQYF. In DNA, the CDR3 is TGCAGCGTTGAGAAGGGTTTAGCGGGAGGGCCATACGAGCAGTACTTC.

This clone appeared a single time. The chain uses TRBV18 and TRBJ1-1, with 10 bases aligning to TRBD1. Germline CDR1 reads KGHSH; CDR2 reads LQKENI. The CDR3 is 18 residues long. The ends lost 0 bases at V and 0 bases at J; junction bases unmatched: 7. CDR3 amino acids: CASSPPLRDRGMNTEAFF. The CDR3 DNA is TGTGCCAGCTCACCACCGTTACGGGACAGGGGTATGAACACTGAAGCTTTCTTT.

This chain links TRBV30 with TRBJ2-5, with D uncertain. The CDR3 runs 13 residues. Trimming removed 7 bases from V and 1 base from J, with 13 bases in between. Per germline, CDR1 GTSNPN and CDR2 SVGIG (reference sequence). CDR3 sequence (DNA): TGTGCCTATGGGAAGAATTTCCAAGAGACCCAGTACTTC. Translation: CAYGKNFQETQYF. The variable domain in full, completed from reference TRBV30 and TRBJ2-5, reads SQTIHQWPATLVQPVGSPLSLECTVEGTSNPNLYWYRQAAGRGLQLLFYSVGIGQISSEVPQNLSASRPQDRQFILSSKKLLLSDSGFYLCAYGKNFQETQYFGPGTRLLVL.

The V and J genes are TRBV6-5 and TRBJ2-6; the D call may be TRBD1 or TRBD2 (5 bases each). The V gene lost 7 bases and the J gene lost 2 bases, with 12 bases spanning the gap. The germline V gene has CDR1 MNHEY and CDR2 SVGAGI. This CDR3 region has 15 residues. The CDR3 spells CASTFRGPGANVLTF. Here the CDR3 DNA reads TGTGCCAGCACCTTTCGGGGCCCTGGGGCCAACGTCCTGACTTTC.

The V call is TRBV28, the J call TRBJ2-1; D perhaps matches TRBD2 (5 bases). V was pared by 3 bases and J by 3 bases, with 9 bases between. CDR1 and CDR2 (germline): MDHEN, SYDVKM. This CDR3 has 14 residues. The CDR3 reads CASSFSSFYNEQFF. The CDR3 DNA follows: TGTGCCAGCAGTTTCTCTAGCTTCTACAATGAGCAGTTCTTC.

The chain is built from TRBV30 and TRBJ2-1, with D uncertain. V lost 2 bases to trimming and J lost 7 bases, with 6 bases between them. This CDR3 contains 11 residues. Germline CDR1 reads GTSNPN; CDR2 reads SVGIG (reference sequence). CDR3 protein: CAWSPFNEQFF. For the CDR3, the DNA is TGTGCCTGGAGTCCTTTTAATGAGCAGTTCTTC.

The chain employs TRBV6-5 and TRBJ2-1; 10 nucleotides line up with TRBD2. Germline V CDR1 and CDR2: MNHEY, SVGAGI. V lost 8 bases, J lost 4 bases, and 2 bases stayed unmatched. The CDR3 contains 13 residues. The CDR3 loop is CASSSGSYNEQFF. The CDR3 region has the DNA TGTGCCAGCTCTAGCGGGAGTTACAATGAGCAGTTCTTC.

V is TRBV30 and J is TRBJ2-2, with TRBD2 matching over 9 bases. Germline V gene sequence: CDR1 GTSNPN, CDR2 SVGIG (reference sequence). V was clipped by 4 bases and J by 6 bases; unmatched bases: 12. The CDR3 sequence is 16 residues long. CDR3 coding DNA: TGTGCCTGGACTAGCGGGGCGCTAGGATTGGCCGGGGAGCTGTTTTTT. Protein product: CAWTSGALGLAGELFF. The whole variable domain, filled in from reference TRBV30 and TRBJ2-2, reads SQTIHQWPATLVQPVGSPLSLECTVEGTSNPNLYWYRQAAGRGLQLLFYSVGIGQISSEVPQNLSASRPQDRQFILSSKKLLLSDSGFYLCAWTSGALGLAGELFFGEGSRLTVL.

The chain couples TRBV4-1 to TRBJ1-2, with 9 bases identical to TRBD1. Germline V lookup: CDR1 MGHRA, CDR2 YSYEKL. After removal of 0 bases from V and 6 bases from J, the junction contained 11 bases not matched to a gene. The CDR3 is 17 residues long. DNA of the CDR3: TGCGCCAGCAGCCAAGATGGGGGACAGGGAGAGGGTGATGGCTACACCTTC. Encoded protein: CASSQDGGQGEGDGYTF.

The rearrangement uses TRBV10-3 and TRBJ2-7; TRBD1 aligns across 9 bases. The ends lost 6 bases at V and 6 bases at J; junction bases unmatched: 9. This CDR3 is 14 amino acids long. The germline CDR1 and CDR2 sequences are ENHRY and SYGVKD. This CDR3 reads CAIRGPGQGIEQYF. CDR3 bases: TGTGCCATCAGAGGCCCAGGACAGGGGATCGAGCAGTACTTC.

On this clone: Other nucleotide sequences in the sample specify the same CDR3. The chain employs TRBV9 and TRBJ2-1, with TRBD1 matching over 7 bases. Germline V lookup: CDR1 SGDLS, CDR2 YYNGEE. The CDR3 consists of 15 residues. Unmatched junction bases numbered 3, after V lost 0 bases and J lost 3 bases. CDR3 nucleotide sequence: TGTGCCAGCAGCGTAGGTTCAGGGGGCTACAATGAGCAGTTCTTC. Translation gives CASSVGSGGYNEQFF.

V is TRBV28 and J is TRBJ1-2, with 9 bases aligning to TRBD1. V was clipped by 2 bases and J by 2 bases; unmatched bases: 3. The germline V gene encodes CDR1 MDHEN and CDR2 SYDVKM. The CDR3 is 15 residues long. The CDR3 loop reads CASSLHGTGNYGYTF. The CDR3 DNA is TGTGCCAGCAGTTTACATGGGACAGGGAACTATGGCTACACCTTC.

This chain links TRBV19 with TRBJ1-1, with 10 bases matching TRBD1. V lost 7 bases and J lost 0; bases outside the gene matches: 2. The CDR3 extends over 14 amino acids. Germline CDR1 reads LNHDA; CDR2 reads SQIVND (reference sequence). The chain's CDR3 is CASTGQGMNTEAFF. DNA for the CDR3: TGTGCCAGTACGGGACAGGGGATGAACACTGAAGCTTTCTTT.

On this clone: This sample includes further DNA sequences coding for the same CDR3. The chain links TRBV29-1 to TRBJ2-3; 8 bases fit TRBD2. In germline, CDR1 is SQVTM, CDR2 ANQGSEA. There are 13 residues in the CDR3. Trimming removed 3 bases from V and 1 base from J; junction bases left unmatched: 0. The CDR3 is CSVERGGTDTQYF. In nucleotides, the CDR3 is TGCAGCGTTGAGCGGGGGGGCACAGATACGCAGTATTTT.

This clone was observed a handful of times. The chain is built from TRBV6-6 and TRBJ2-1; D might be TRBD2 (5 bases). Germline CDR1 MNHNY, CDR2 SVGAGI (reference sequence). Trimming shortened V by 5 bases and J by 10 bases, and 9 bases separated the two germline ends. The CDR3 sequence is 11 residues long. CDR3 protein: CASSAGGEQFF. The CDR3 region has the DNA TGTGCCAGCAGTGCCGGCGGGGAGCAGTTCTTC.

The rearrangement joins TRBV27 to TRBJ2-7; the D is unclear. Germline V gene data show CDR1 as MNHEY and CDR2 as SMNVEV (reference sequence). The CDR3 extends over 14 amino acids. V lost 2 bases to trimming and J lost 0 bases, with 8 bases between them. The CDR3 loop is CASSLTRSSYEQYF. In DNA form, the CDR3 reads TGTGCCAGCAGTTTAACCAGGTCCTCCTACGAGCAGTACTTC.

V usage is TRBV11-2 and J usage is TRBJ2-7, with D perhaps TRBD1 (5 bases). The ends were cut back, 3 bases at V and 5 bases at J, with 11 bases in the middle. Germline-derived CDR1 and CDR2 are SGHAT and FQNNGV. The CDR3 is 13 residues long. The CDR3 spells CASSFAGINEQYF. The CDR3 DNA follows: TGTGCCAGCAGCTTTGCAGGGATCAACGAGCAGTACTTC.

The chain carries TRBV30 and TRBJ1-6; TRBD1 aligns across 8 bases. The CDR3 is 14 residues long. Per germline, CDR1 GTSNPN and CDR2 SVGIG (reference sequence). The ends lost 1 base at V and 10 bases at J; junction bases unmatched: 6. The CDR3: CAWSEGDRSSPLHF. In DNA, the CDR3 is TGTGCCTGGAGTGAGGGGGACAGGAGCTCACCCCTCCACTTT.